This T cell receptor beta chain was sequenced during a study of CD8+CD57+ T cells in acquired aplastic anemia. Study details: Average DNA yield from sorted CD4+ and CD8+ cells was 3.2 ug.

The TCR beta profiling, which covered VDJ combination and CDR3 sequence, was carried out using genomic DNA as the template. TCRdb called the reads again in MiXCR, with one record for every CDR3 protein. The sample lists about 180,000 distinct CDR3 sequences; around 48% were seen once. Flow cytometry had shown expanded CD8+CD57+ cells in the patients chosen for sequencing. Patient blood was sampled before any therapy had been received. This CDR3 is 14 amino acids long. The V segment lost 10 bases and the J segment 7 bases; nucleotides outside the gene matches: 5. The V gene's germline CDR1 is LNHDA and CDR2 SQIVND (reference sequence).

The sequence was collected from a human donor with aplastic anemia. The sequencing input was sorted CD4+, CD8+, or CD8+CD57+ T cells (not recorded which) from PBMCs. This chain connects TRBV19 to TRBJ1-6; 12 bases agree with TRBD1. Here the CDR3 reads CATRDRGPNSPLHF. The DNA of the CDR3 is TGTGCCACCCGGGACAGGGGGCCAAATTCACCCCTCCACTTT.